This is a list of T cell receptor beta chains from one sample in a study of Ad26.COV2.S vaccination and SARS-CoV-2 variants. The data were produced by immunoSEQ multiplex PCR, yet TCRdb's version contains in-frame clones alone and is incomplete. The sample yields over 100,000 clones, around three quarters seen once. Sequencing used peripheral blood, obtained after recovery from COVID-19. The receptor set was obtained from a human donor who had recovered from COVID-19. CDR3s include the opening cysteine and the closing phenylalanine or tryptophan. The order of the fields is D gene, clone size, V gene, J gene, CDR3 protein, CDR3 DNA. A D gene is named only where the DNA matches it firmly. Part of the rows lack a size; the others show once, few, many or a class for expanded clones.

d_gene: TRBD1; abundance: once; v_gene: TRBV6-6; j_gene: TRBJ1-2; CDR3aa: CASSPQGYGYTF; CDR3nt: TGTGCCAGCAGTCCACAGGGGTACGGCTACACCTTC
d_gene: NA; abundance: NA; v_gene: TRBV4-3; j_gene: TRBJ2-1; CDR3aa: CASSQVGSRGSYNEQFF; CDR3nt: TGCGCCAGCAGCCAAGTTGGGTCTCGGGGGAGCTACAATGAGCAGTTCTTC
d_gene: TRBD1; abundance: few; v_gene: TRBV2; j_gene: TRBJ1-2; CDR3aa: CASSVGGLGYGYTF; CDR3nt: TGTGCCAGCAGTGTAGGGGGCCTGGGCTATGGCTACACCTTC
d_gene: NA; abundance: NA; v_gene: TRBV29-1; j_gene: TRBJ2-3; CDR3aa: CSVDRGDTQYF; CDR3nt: TGCAGCGTAGATCGGGGGGATACGCAGTATTTT
d_gene: NA; abundance: NA; v_gene: TRBV2; j_gene: TRBJ2-3; CDR3aa: CASSAPGGSGTDTQYF; CDR3nt: TGTGCCAGCAGTGCACCAGGGGGGTCTGGTACAGATACGCAGTATTTT
d_gene: TRBD1; abundance: NA; v_gene: TRBV28; j_gene: TRBJ2-1; CDR3aa: CASRRNRGQSSYNEQFF; CDR3nt: TGTGCCAGCAGGCGGAACAGGGGTCAAAGCTCCTACAATGAGCAGTTCTTC
d_gene: NA; abundance: NA; v_gene: TRBV3-1/TRBV3-2; j_gene: TRBJ2-7; CDR3aa: CASSQDSRHREYEQYF; CDR3nt: TGTGCCAGCAGCCAAGATTCTAGACACAGGGAATACGAGCAGTACTTC
d_gene: NA; abundance: NA; v_gene: TRBV27; j_gene: TRBJ1-2; CDR3aa: CASKPRPRQAVGGYTF; CDR3nt: TGTGCCAGCAAACCCCGCCCCCGACAGGCTGTTGGTGGCTACACCTTC
d_gene: NA; abundance: NA; v_gene: TRBV12-3/TRBV12-4; j_gene: TRBJ1-2; CDR3aa: CASRSGRAYGYTF; CDR3nt: TGTGCCAGCAGGTCCGGGAGGGCCTATGGCTACACCTTC
d_gene: TRBD2; abundance: NA; v_gene: TRBV9; j_gene: TRBJ2-7; CDR3aa: CASSPRGREAYEQYF; CDR3nt: TGTGCCAGCAGCCCCCGAGGCCGGGAGGCCTACGAGCAGTACTTC
d_gene: NA; abundance: few; v_gene: TRBV10-2; j_gene: TRBJ2-5; CDR3aa: CASKVQGPETQYF; CDR3nt: TGCGCCAGCAAGGTCCAAGGACCAGAGACCCAGTACTTC
d_gene: NA; abundance: few; v_gene: TRBV20-1; j_gene: TRBJ2-5; CDR3aa: CSASQETQYF; CDR3nt: TGCAGTGCTAGTCAGGAGACCCAGTACTTC
d_gene: NA; abundance: NA; v_gene: TRBV9; j_gene: TRBJ1-1; CDR3aa: CASSVDWGNTEAFF; CDR3nt: TGTGCCAGCAGCGTAGACTGGGGGAACACTGAAGCTTTCTTT
d_gene: NA; abundance: NA; v_gene: TRBV18; j_gene: TRBJ2-7; CDR3aa: CASSTSGGYEQYF; CDR3nt: TGTGCCAGCTCAACAAGTGGGGGTTACGAGCAGTACTTC
d_gene: NA; abundance: NA; v_gene: TRBV7-2; j_gene: TRBJ1-4; CDR3aa: CASSLVAGSNEKLFF; CDR3nt: TGTGCCAGCAGCTTAGTTGCGGGTTCGAATGAAAAACTGTTTTTT
d_gene: NA; abundance: NA; v_gene: TRBV23-1; j_gene: TRBJ2-5; CDR3aa: CASSKSKGIETQYF; CDR3nt: TGCGCCAGCAGCAAATCCAAGGGGATCGAGACCCAGTACTTC
d_gene: TRBD1; abundance: NA; v_gene: TRBV4-2; j_gene: TRBJ2-7; CDR3aa: CASSQESGTGDTYEQYF; CDR3nt: TGTGCCAGCAGCCAAGAGTCCGGGACAGGTGACACCTACGAGCAGTACTTC
d_gene: TRBD1; abundance: NA; v_gene: TRBV5-4; j_gene: TRBJ2-3; CDR3aa: CASSLGQGDTDTQYF; CDR3nt: TGTGCCAGCAGCTTGGGGCAGGGGGACACAGATACGCAGTATTTT
d_gene: NA; abundance: NA; v_gene: TRBV5-4; j_gene: TRBJ2-3; CDR3aa: CASSASAGTSDTQYF; CDR3nt: TGTGCCAGCAGCGCTTCAGCCGGGACATCAGATACGCAGTATTTT
d_gene: NA; abundance: NA; v_gene: TRBV3-1/TRBV3-2; j_gene: TRBJ2-1; CDR3aa: CASSQDVGYNEQFF; CDR3nt: TGTGCCAGCAGCCAAGACGTAGGGTACAATGAGCAGTTCTTC
d_gene: NA; abundance: NA; v_gene: TRBV11-2; j_gene: TRBJ1-1; CDR3aa: CASSFAPVGGPSEAFF; CDR3nt: TGTGCCAGCAGCTTTGCCCCCGTGGGGGGGCCGAGTGAAGCTTTCTTT
d_gene: NA; abundance: once; v_gene: TRBV4-1; j_gene: TRBJ2-5; CDR3aa: CASSQPGPPNVETQYF; CDR3nt: TGCGCCAGCAGCCAGCCCGGACCCCCAAACGTAGAGACCCAGTACTTC
d_gene: NA; abundance: NA; v_gene: TRBV11-3; j_gene: TRBJ2-7; CDR3aa: CASSPGVGEQYF; CDR3nt: TGTGCCAGCAGCCCAGGGGTGGGAGAGCAGTACTTC
d_gene: NA; abundance: NA; v_gene: TRBV5-1; j_gene: TRBJ1-6; CDR3aa: CASSLMAVGNSPLHF; CDR3nt: TGCGCCAGCAGCCTGATGGCAGTCGGGAATTCACCCCTCCACTTT
d_gene: NA; abundance: few; v_gene: TRBV7-3; j_gene: TRBJ2-1; CDR3aa: CASSTGLPYNEQFF; CDR3nt: TGTGCCAGCAGCACAGGACTTCCCTACAATGAGCAGTTCTTC
d_gene: NA; abundance: few; v_gene: TRBV3-1/TRBV3-2; j_gene: TRBJ1-3; CDR3aa: CASSQMGAGNTIYF; CDR3nt: TGTGCCAGCAGCCAGATGGGGGCTGGAAACACCATATATTTT
d_gene: NA; abundance: NA; v_gene: TRBV28; j_gene: TRBJ1-2; CDR3aa: CASSLGLDYGYTF; CDR3nt: TGTGCCAGCAGTTTAGGATTGGACTATGGCTACACCTTC
d_gene: TRBD1; abundance: NA; v_gene: TRBV7-9; j_gene: TRBJ2-5; CDR3aa: CASSSPGQTYRETQYF; CDR3nt: TGTGCCAGCAGCTCTCCGGGACAGACCTATAGAGAGACCCAGTACTTC
d_gene: TRBD1; abundance: NA; v_gene: TRBV25-1; j_gene: TRBJ2-7; CDR3aa: CASSRDRGSEQYF; CDR3nt: TGTGCCAGCAGCCGGGACAGGGGCTCCGAGCAGTACTTC
d_gene: TRBD2; abundance: NA; v_gene: TRBV6-2/TRBV6-3; j_gene: TRBJ2-5; CDR3aa: CASSYVGGGAGETQYF; CDR3nt: TGTGCCAGCAGTTACGTGGGCGGGGGGGCCGGAGAGACCCAGTACTTC
d_gene: NA; abundance: NA; v_gene: TRBV28; j_gene: TRBJ1-5; CDR3aa: CASSNLQQGEPQHF; CDR3nt: TGTGCCAGCAGTAACCTGCAACAGGGAGAGCCCCAGCATTTT
d_gene: NA; abundance: few; v_gene: TRBV13; j_gene: TRBJ2-3; CDR3aa: CASSVPGPPLPNTQYF; CDR3nt: TGTGCCAGCAGCGTACCGGGACCCCCGTTACCAAATACGCAGTATTTT
d_gene: NA; abundance: NA; v_gene: TRBV5-4; j_gene: TRBJ1-4; CDR3aa: CASSLGLDAEKLFF; CDR3nt: TGTGCCAGCAGCTTGGGACTTGATGCGGAAAAACTGTTTTTT
d_gene: NA; abundance: NA; v_gene: TRBV28; j_gene: TRBJ1-2; CDR3aa: CASSLPEIGYTF; CDR3nt: TGTGCCAGCAGTTTACCCGAAATCGGCTACACCTTC
d_gene: TRBD1; abundance: NA; v_gene: TRBV15; j_gene: TRBJ1-3; CDR3aa: CATSNRDSSGNTIYF; CDR3nt: TGTGCCACCAGCAACCGGGACAGCTCTGGAAACACCATATATTTT
d_gene: NA; abundance: NA; v_gene: TRBV6-1; j_gene: TRBJ1-6; CDR3aa: CASSEMSRGNSPLHF; CDR3nt: TGTGCCAGCAGTGAAATGTCCCGGGGCAATTCACCCCTCCACTTT
d_gene: TRBD1; abundance: NA; v_gene: TRBV6-5; j_gene: TRBJ1-2; CDR3aa: CASSRQGENGYTF; CDR3nt: TGTGCCAGCAGCCGACAGGGTGAGAATGGCTACACCTTC
d_gene: NA; abundance: NA; v_gene: TRBV9; j_gene: TRBJ2-7; CDR3aa: CASSVGVTGPGQYF; CDR3nt: TGTGCCAGCAGCGTAGGGGTGACGGGGCCTGGGCAGTACTTC
d_gene: NA; abundance: NA; v_gene: TRBV11-2; j_gene: TRBJ2-7; CDR3aa: CASSPRRIYEQYF; CDR3nt: TGTGCCAGCAGCCCCCGCCGGATCTACGAGCAGTACTTC
d_gene: TRBD1; abundance: NA; v_gene: TRBV5-4; j_gene: TRBJ1-1; CDR3aa: CASSYGTGEHTEAFF; CDR3nt: TGTGCCAGCAGCTACGGGACAGGCGAACACACTGAAGCTTTCTTT
d_gene: NA; abundance: few; v_gene: TRBV4-2; j_gene: TRBJ2-2; CDR3aa: CASSPVPRGKAGELFF; CDR3nt: TGTGCCAGCAGCCCCGTCCCCAGGGGTAAGGCCGGGGAGCTGTTTTTT
d_gene: NA; abundance: NA; v_gene: TRBV12-3/TRBV12-4; j_gene: TRBJ1-5; CDR3aa: CASSAPDVQPQHF; CDR3nt: TGTGCCAGCAGTGCCCCGGACGTCCAGCCCCAGCATTTT
d_gene: TRBD2; abundance: NA; v_gene: TRBV4-1; j_gene: TRBJ2-2; CDR3aa: CASSQLLAAGELFF; CDR3nt: TGCGCCAGCAGCCAACTTCTAGCGGCCGGGGAGCTGTTTTTT
d_gene: NA; abundance: few; v_gene: TRBV9; j_gene: TRBJ2-2; CDR3aa: CASRAGQTGELFF; CDR3nt: TGTGCCAGCAGAGCGGGACAGACCGGGGAGCTGTTTTTT
d_gene: NA; abundance: NA; v_gene: TRBV6-1; j_gene: TRBJ2-5; CDR3aa: CASSDGGLAETQYF; CDR3nt: TGTGCCAGCAGTGATGGGGGGCTGGCGGAGACCCAGTACTTC
d_gene: NA; abundance: NA; v_gene: TRBV4-1; j_gene: TRBJ1-1; CDR3aa: CASSQDGTTGVNTEAFF; CDR3nt: TGCGCCAGCAGCCAAGACGGTACGACAGGAGTGAACACTGAAGCTTTCTTT
d_gene: TRBD1; abundance: NA; v_gene: TRBV5-1; j_gene: TRBJ1-2; CDR3aa: CASSLYRGANYGYTF; CDR3nt: TGCGCCAGCAGCTTGTACAGGGGGGCTAACTATGGCTACACCTTC
d_gene: NA; abundance: once; v_gene: TRBV9; j_gene: TRBJ1-5; CDR3aa: CASSKGVSNQPQHF; CDR3nt: TGTGCCAGCTCAAAGGGGGTCTCGAATCAGCCCCAGCATTTT
d_gene: NA; abundance: NA; v_gene: TRBV5-1; j_gene: TRBJ1-2; CDR3aa: CASSLGPRDGYTF; CDR3nt: TGCGCCAGCAGCTTGGGACCCAGGGATGGCTACACCTTC
d_gene: NA; abundance: NA; v_gene: TRBV5-4; j_gene: TRBJ1-1; CDR3aa: CASSLVFGAEAFF; CDR3nt: TGTGCCAGCAGCTTGGTCTTTGGGGCTGAAGCTTTCTTT
d_gene: NA; abundance: NA; v_gene: TRBV5-4; j_gene: TRBJ2-1; CDR3aa: CASSLAATDPNEQFF; CDR3nt: TGTGCCAGCAGCTTGGCCGCGACAGATCCCAATGAGCAGTTCTTC
d_gene: TRBD1; abundance: NA; v_gene: TRBV30; j_gene: TRBJ2-7; CDR3aa: CAWGSRQGTYEQYF; CDR3nt: TGTGCCTGGGGGAGTAGACAGGGTACCTACGAGCAGTACTTC
d_gene: NA; abundance: NA; v_gene: TRBV2; j_gene: TRBJ1-6; CDR3aa: CASSEWGTGKSPLHF; CDR3nt: TGTGCCAGCAGTGAATGGGGAACAGGGAAGTCACCCCTCCACTTT